The present T cell receptor (beta chain) was sequenced within a study of blood T cell repertoires in COVID-19. Across the whole study: Collection of acute and convalescent COVID-19 samples took place in the United States, Italy and Spain.

Germline V gene data show CDR1 as MNHEY and CDR2 as SVGEGT. The CDR3 consists of 15 residues. J lost 15 bases, V lost 0 bases, and 14 bases had no gene match. Original analysis: From reference gene primer amplification, estimates of nucleated cell counts were derived. Using immunoSEQ multiplex PCR, the repertoire was profiled, and TCRdb retains in-frame clones only, with some absent. The V and J calls and clone size come from that table; D and trimming were worked out from the DNA. The table shows some 89,000 clones, with 81% occurring only once. The source of this sequence is a man in his sixties with acute or convalescent COVID-19. The sequencing sample was made of peripheral blood. V is TRBV6-2 or TRBV6-3 and J is TRBJ1-5, with TRBD1 matching over 7 bases. CDR3 sequence reads: CASSYSDRSVGPGHF. The CDR3 nucleotides are TGTGCCAGCAGTTACTCGGACAGGAGTGTGGGACCGGGGCATTTT.